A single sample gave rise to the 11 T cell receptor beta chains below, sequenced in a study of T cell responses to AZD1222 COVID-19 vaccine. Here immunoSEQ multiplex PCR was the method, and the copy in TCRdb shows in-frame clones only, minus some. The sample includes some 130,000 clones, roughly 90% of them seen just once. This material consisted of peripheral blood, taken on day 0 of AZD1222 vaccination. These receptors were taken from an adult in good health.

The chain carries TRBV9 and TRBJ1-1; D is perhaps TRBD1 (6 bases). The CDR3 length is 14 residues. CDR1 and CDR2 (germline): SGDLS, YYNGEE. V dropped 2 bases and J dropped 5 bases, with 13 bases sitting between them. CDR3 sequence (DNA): TGTGCCAGCAGCGTCGGAACAGGGATAACTGAAGCTTTCTTT. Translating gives CASSVGTGITEAFF.

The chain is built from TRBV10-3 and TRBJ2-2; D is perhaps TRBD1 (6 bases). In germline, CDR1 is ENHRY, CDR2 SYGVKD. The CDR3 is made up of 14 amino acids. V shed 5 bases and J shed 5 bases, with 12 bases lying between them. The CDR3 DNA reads TGTGCCATCAGTAGACAGGTGGAAACCGGGGAGCTGTTTTTT. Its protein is CAISRQVETGELFF.

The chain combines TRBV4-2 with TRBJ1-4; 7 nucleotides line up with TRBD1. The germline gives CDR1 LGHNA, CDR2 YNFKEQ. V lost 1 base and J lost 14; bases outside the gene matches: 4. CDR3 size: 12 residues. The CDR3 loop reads CASSQVTQGLFF. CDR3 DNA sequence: TGTGCCAGCAGCCAAGTAACACAGGGGCTGTTTTTT.

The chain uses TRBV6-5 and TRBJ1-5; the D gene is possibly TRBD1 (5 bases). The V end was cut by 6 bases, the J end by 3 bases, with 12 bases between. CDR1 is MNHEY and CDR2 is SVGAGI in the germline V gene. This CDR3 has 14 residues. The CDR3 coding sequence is TGTGCCAGCAGCGTAGACAGAAACAATCAGCCCCAGCATTTT. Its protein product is CASSVDRNNQPQHF.

The CDR3 here is CASTKTENTEAFF. In DNA, the CDR3 is TGTGCCAGCACCAAGACCGAGAACACTGAAGCTTTCTTT. The V and J genes are TRBV6-5 and TRBJ1-1; D gene unclear. The CDR3 is 13 amino acids. Between the trimmed V and J ends, which lost 7 bases and 1 base, there was a span of 10 bases. Germline CDR1 MNHEY, CDR2 SVGAGI.

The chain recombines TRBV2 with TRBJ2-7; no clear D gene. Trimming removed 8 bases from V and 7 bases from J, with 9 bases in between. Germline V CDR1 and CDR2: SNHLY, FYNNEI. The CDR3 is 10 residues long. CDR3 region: CASLRGEQYF. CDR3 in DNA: TGTGCCAGCTTAAGAGGAGAGCAGTACTTC. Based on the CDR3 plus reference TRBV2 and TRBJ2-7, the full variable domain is EPEVTQTPSHQVTQMGQEVILRCVPISNHLYFYWYRQILGQKVEFLVSFYNNEISEKSEIFDDQFSVERPDGSNFTLKIRSTKLEDSAMYFCASLRGEQYFGPGTRLTVT.

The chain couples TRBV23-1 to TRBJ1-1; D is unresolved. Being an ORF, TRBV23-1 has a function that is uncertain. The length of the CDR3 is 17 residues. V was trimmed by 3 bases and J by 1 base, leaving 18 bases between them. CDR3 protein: CASSQTGIGQKNTEAFF. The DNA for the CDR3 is TGCGCCAGCAGTCAGACGGGGATAGGGCAGAAGAACACTGAAGCTTTCTTT.

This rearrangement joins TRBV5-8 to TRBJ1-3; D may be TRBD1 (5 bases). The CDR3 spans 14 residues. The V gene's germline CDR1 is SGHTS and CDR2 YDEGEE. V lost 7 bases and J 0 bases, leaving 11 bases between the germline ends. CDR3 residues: CASGQRSSGNTIYF. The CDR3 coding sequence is TGTGCCAGCGGACAAAGGAGCTCTGGAAACACCATATATTTT.

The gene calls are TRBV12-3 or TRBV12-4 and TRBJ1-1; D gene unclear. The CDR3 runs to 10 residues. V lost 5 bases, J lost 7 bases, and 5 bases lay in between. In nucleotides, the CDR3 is TGTGCCAGCAGTCGATATGAAGCTTTCTTT. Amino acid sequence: CASSRYEAFF.

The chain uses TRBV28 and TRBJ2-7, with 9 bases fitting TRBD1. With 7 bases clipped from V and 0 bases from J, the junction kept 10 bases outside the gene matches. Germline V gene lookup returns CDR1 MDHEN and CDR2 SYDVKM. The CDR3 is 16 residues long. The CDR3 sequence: CASTPPGTGSSYEQYF. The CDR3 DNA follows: TGTGCCAGCACCCCTCCCGGGACAGGGAGCTCCTACGAGCAGTACTTC. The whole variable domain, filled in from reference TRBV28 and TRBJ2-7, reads DVKVTQSSRYLVKRTGEKVFLECVQDMDHENMFWYRQDPGLGLRLIYFSYDVKMKEKGDIPEGYSVSREKKERFSLILESASTNQTSMYLCASTPPGTGSSYEQYFGPGTRLTVT.

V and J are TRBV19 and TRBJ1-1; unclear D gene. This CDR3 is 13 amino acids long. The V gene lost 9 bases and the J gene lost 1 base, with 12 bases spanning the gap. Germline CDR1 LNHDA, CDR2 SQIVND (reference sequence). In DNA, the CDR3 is TGTGCCAGCGCCGTTGCTCAGAACACTGAAGCTTTCTTT. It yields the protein CASAVAQNTEAFF. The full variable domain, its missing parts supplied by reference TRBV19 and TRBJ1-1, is DGGITQSPKYLFRKEGQNVTLSCEQNLNHDAMYWYRQDPGQGLRLIYYSQIVNDFQKGDIAEGYSVSREKKESFPLTVTSAQKNPTAFYLCASAVAQNTEAFFGQGTRLTVV.